This is a list of T cell receptor beta chains from one sample in a study of blood T cell repertoires in COVID-19. Assay used: immunoSEQ multiplex PCR; TCRdb lists only in-frame clones, some missing. The sample includes about 160,000 clones, around 92% of them seen just once. Sequencing input: peripheral blood. The receptors stem from a man in his thirties or forties with COVID-19, enrolled during active disease. Each CDR3 is given with its conserved first and last residue. The order of the fields is V gene, D gene, J gene, clone size, CDR3 DNA, CDR3 protein. A D gene is named only where the DNA matches it firmly. Part of the rows lack a size; the others show once, few, many or a class for expanded clones.

V gene: TRBV7-2; D gene: .; J gene: TRBJ1-6; clone size: once; CDR3 DNA: TGTGCCAGCAGCCAAACCGGGGTCAATAATTCACCCCTCCACTTT; CDR3 protein: CASSQTGVNNSPLHF
V gene: TRBV28; D gene: TRBD2; J gene: TRBJ2-7; clone size: .; CDR3 DNA: TGTGCCAGCACCGCACGGACTAGCTCCTACGAGCAGTACTTC; CDR3 protein: CASTARTSSYEQYF
V gene: TRBV29-1; D gene: .; J gene: TRBJ2-2; clone size: .; CDR3 DNA: TGCAGCGTTGTCCCGGAGACCGGGGAGCTGTTTTTT; CDR3 protein: CSVVPETGELFF
V gene: TRBV18; D gene: TRBD1; J gene: TRBJ1-2; clone size: few; CDR3 DNA: TGTGCCAGCTCACCAATCAGAGAGGGGGCGCCGGGCTACACCTTC; CDR3 protein: CASSPIREGAPGYTF
V gene: TRBV11-2; D gene: TRBD2; J gene: TRBJ2-1; clone size: .; CDR3 DNA: TGTGCCAGCAGCTTAGTAGGGACTAGCGGGAGTCTAAATGAGCAGTTCTTC; CDR3 protein: CASSLVGTSGSLNEQFF
V gene: TRBV7-9; D gene: .; J gene: TRBJ1-1; clone size: .; CDR3 DNA: TGTGCCAGCAGTCGGACCCAAGGGGCTGAAGCTTTCTTT; CDR3 protein: CASSRTQGAEAFF
V gene: TRBV27; D gene: .; J gene: TRBJ2-7; clone size: .; CDR3 DNA: TGTGCCAGCAGTGACCGGGACACCTTGGGCGAGCAGTACTTC; CDR3 protein: CASSDRDTLGEQYF
V gene: TRBV7-2; D gene: TRBD1; J gene: TRBJ2-7; clone size: .; CDR3 DNA: TGTGCCAGCAGCTTACTGGGACAGGGGCTTTACGAGCAGTACTTC; CDR3 protein: CASSLLGQGLYEQYF
V gene: TRBV18; D gene: .; J gene: TRBJ2-1; clone size: .; CDR3 DNA: TGTGCCAGCTCCCCATGGATAATGAGTTACGGGGATAATGAGCAGTTCTTC; CDR3 protein: CASSPWIMSYGDNEQFF
V gene: TRBV7-6; D gene: TRBD2; J gene: TRBJ2-1; clone size: .; CDR3 DNA: TGTGCCAGCAGCGACCGGACTAGCGGGGGCCCCCTCTACTACAATGAGCAGTTCTTC; CDR3 protein: CASSDRTSGGPLYYNEQFF
V gene: TRBV12-3/TRBV12-4; D gene: .; J gene: TRBJ2-5; clone size: once; CDR3 DNA: TGTGCCAGCAGTTTGGAGATCCAAGAGACCCAGTACTTC; CDR3 protein: CASSLEIQETQYF
V gene: TRBV7-9; D gene: .; J gene: TRBJ1-1; clone size: .; CDR3 DNA: TGTGCCAGCAGCCCGTATAGCACTGAAGCTTTCTTT; CDR3 protein: CASSPYSTEAFF
V gene: TRBV5-1; D gene: .; J gene: TRBJ2-3; clone size: .; CDR3 DNA: TGCGCCAGCAGCGTCGCAGATACGCAGTATTTT; CDR3 protein: CASSVADTQYF
V gene: TRBV12-3/TRBV12-4; D gene: .; J gene: TRBJ2-2; clone size: .; CDR3 DNA: TGTGCCAGCAGTTGGACTGGGGAGCTGTTTTTT; CDR3 protein: CASSWTGELFF
V gene: TRBV27; D gene: .; J gene: TRBJ2-4; clone size: .; CDR3 DNA: TGTGCCAGCAGTTTATCAGCGGAGGGGGGGAACATTCAGTACTTC; CDR3 protein: CASSLSAEGGNIQYF